This TCR beta chain was sequenced during a study of blood T cell repertoires in COVID-19. Study overall: Two negative PCRs, clearance, or symptom resolution were required of recovered Cohort 3 donors. Donors in the United States, Italy and Spain gave samples during acute or convalescent COVID-19. From T cells, B-cell-depleted T cells, or PBMCs came the material, which was cDNA or gDNA.

The CDR3 has 16 residues. Germline CDR1 and CDR2: SGHRS and YFSETQ. Generated by immunoSEQ multiplex PCR, the TCRdb table keeps only in-frame clones and is missing some. The profile shows some 300,000 clones, 88% of them singletons. Worth noting for this clone: At one end, the junction sequence differs from germline, possibly due to a read error.

Cohort allocation depended upon clinical history that participants reported. Source material: PBMCs or T cells enriched from blood (not recorded which). This sequence originates from a woman in her fifties or sixties in a cohort exposed to, infected with or recovered from COVID-19 (not recorded which). The rearrangement joins TRBV5-1 to TRBJ2-1; TRBD2 matches at 12 bases. The CDR3 loop is CVSSLDLAGGGQEQFF. The CDR3, as DNA: TGCGTCAGCAGCTTGGATCTAGCGGGAGGGGGACAGGAGCAGTTCTTC.